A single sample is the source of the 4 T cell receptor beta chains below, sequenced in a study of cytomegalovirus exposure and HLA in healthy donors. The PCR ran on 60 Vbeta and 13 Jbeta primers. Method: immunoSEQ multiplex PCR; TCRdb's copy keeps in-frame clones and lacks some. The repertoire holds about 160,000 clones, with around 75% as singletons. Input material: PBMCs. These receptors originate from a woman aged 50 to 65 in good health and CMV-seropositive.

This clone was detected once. CDR3 DNA sequence: TGCGCCAGCAGCCCTATCGGGAGAGGCAACACCGGGGAGCTGTTTTTT. This sequence encodes CASSPIGRGNTGELFF. The genes are TRBV5-1 and TRBJ2-2; D is possibly TRBD2 (6 bases). CDR3 length equals 16 residues. V was pared by 4 bases and J by 2 bases, with 15 bases between. Germline assignment: CDR1 SGHRS and CDR2 YFSETQ.

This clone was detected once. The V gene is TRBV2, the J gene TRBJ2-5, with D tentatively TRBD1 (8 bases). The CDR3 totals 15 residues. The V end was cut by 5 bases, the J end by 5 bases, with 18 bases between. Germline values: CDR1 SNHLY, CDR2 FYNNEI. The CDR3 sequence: CASSQQGGAEETQYF. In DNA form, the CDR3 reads TGTGCCAGCAGTCAACAGGGGGGGGCGGAGGAGACCCAGTACTTC.

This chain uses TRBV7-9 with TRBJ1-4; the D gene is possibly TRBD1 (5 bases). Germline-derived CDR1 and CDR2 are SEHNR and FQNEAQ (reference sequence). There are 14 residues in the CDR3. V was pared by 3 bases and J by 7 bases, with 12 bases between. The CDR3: CASSLSGYPEKLFF. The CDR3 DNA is TGTGCCAGCAGCTTGTCAGGGTATCCTGAAAAACTGTTTTTT.

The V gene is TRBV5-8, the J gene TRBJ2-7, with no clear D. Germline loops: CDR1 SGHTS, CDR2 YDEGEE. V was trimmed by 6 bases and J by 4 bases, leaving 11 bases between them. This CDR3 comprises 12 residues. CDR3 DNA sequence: TGTGCCAGCACGCTTGGTACTTACGAGCAGTACTTC. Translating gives CASTLGTYEQYF.